These 9 T cell receptor beta chains came from one sample sequenced in a study of shared clonotypes between healthy human individuals. Profiled with immunoSEQ multiplex PCR; TCRdb holds only in-frame clones, not every one. The sample includes approximately 530,000 clones, 90% to 96% of them seen just once. Sample: naive CD4+ T cells sorted from blood. Subset indicated: CD45RA+ positively selected. Every receptor here comes from a woman aged 25 to 45 in good health.

This chain links TRBV19 with TRBJ2-1; tentative D call: TRBD2 (6 bases). Germline V gives CDR1 LNHDA, CDR2 SQIVND (reference sequence). Trimming pared 2 bases from V and 0 bases from J, leaving 11 bases between. The CDR3 is made up of 16 amino acids. DNA of the CDR3: TGTGCCAGTAGTATACTGGCCGGGAGCTCCTACAATGAGCAGTTCTTC. It codes for CASSILAGSSYNEQFF.

Comments on this clone: The sample has other DNA sequences that encode this CDR3 too. The chain carries TRBV7-9 and TRBJ1-4; no firm D call. Germline loops: CDR1 SEHNR, CDR2 FQNEAQ (reference sequence). The CDR3 runs to 14 residues. With 4 bases removed from V and 0 bases from J, the gap between germline ends came to 6 bases. The CDR3 DNA reads TGTGCCAGCAGCTCTAGGGCAACTAATGAAAAACTGTTTTTT. This codes for CASSSRATNEKLFF.

The chain uses TRBV7-3 and TRBJ2-7; 9 bases fit TRBD2. There are 15 residues in the CDR3. Unmatched junction bases numbered 3, after V lost 1 base and J lost 2 bases. Germline lookup yields CDR1 SGHTA and CDR2 FQGTGA. CDR3 bases: TGTGCCAGCAGCTTAATCCCTAGCGGGACCTACGAGCAGTACTTC. Protein sequence: CASSLIPSGTYEQYF.

The chain is built from TRBV28 and TRBJ2-7; 10 bases align to TRBD2. The CDR3 covers 18 residues. The J segment lost 4 bases and the V segment lost 1 base, leaving 13 bases of the junction unmatched. The germline V gene encodes CDR1 MDHEN and CDR2 SYDVKM. The CDR3 region has the DNA TGTGCCAGCAGTTTATTGGGGGGGGCTAGCGGGAGTAGGTACGAGCAGTACTTC. Amino acids: CASSLLGGASGSRYEQYF.

J is TRBJ2-7 and V is TRBV9; maybe TRBD1 (6 bases). This CDR3 spans 14 amino acids. The V and J ends lost 4 bases and 2 bases respectively, with 13 bases between them. Germline loops: CDR1 SGDLS, CDR2 YYNGEE. CDR3 residues: CASSPWTATYEQYF. CDR3 DNA sequence: TGTGCCAGCAGCCCCTGGACAGCTACCTACGAGCAGTACTTC.

This CDR3 reads CASSSINYRAYGYTF. DNA of the CDR3: TGTGCCAGCAGCTCCATTAATTACAGGGCCTATGGCTACACCTTC. This rearrangement joins TRBV5-6 to TRBJ1-2; maybe TRBD1 (6 bases). V shed 3 bases and J shed 4 bases, with 16 bases lying between them. CDR3 size: 15 residues. Germline lookup yields CDR1 SGHDT and CDR2 YYEEEE.

The rearrangement uses TRBV21-1 and TRBJ2-7; the D call of TRBD2 is as the table states it, not checked on the DNA. TRBV21-1 is a pseudogene. The CDR3 is 18 amino acids. Written as DNA, the CDR3 is TGTGCCAGCAGCAAAGAGAAAGAGACCAGGGCGGGAGATGACGAGCAGTACTTC. Translated: CASSKEKETRAGDDEQYF.

V usage is TRBV6-6 and J usage is TRBJ1-4; 7 bases fit TRBD1. CDR3 length: 16 residues. J lost 4 bases, V lost 4 bases, and 9 bases had no gene match. The germline gives CDR1 MNHNY, CDR2 SVGAGI (reference sequence). The CDR3 protein is CASSLQGRGSNEKLFF. In DNA, the CDR3 is TGTGCCAGCAGTTTACAGGGGCGGGGGAGTAATGAAAAACTGTTTTTT.

The chain joins TRBV29-1 to TRBJ2-5; 7 positions agree with TRBD2. Germline values: CDR1 SQVTM, CDR2 ANQGSEA. The CDR3 has 14 amino acids. V trimming: 2 bases; J trimming: 2 bases; junction bases outside the gene matches: 5. Here the CDR3 DNA reads TGCAGCGTTGAACTAGCGGCCGAACAAGAGACCCAGTACTTC. The encoded protein is CSVELAAEQETQYF. Complete variable domain (other parts from reference TRBV29-1 and TRBJ2-5): SAVISQKPSRDICQRGTSLTIQCQVDSQVTMMFWYRQQPGQSLTLIATANQGSEATYESGFVIDKFPISRPNLTFSTLTVSNMSPEDSSIYLCSVELAAEQETQYFGPGTRLLVL.